This T cell receptor (beta chain) was sequenced during a study of beta chain features in type 1 diabetes. Notes on this clone: What it binds is unknown.

TCRB transcripts that were expressed got sequenced, as all of the isolated RNA had been reverse transcribed. Roughly 3.4 million reads were obtained on average from naive, central memory and regulatory T cell samples. Method: immunoSEQ multiplex PCR; TCRdb's copy keeps in-frame clones and lacks some. The repertoire has roughly 730,000 clones, roughly 13% of them found once; the top ten carry about 0.02%. V lost 3 bases and J 4 bases, leaving 15 bases between the germline ends. CDR3 length: 15 amino acids. The V gene's germline CDR1 is MGHRA and CDR2 YSYEKL. Purity exceeding 95% was reached by all sorted populations. Whole-study results and caveats: Moderate but significant shortening of TCRB CDR3s was recorded in all four CD4+ subsets from Type 1 diabetes patients. Resolution of whether HLA type affects TCRB rearrangement was not achieved here.

This receptor was obtained from a man aged 18 to 29 with type 1 diabetes. Sequenced sample: naive CD4+ T cells from blood. The V and J genes are TRBV4-1 and TRBJ2-5; D is perhaps TRBD1 (6 bases). The CDR3 region has the DNA TGCGCCAGCAGCCAGCCCAGGGGTTGGGGAGAGACCCAGTACTTC. Translating gives CASSQPRGWGETQYF.